This entry is about one T cell receptor (beta chain). Its antigen is undetermined. The sample carries other DNA sequences with the same CDR3. The V end lost 7 bases, the J end lost 3 bases, and 15 bases lay between the germline ends. Germline V CDR1 and CDR2: SGDLS, YYNGEE. CDR3 size: 14 residues. These data are taken from a study of cytomegalovirus exposure and HLA in healthy donors. Study results and limitations: In a later analysis, CMV-associated beta chains were mostly HLA-associated, it appeared. One variant, a missense change in DCLRE1C, was linked in a later analysis to TCR beta V- and J-gene trimming. It was confirmed in vitro that three of the CMV-associated chains were specific for CMV antigens. It was assumed in the presence/absence analyses that sequencing depth was roughly uniform across donors.

Researchers ran the PCR with 60 Vbeta and 13 Jbeta primers. Repertoires were generated with immunoSEQ multiplex PCR, while TCRdb's copy carries only in-frame clones and drops some. Of around 130,000 clones listed, about 81% are singletons. This receptor was taken from a middle-aged woman in good health and CMV-seropositive. Material: PBMCs. The V gene is TRBV9, the J gene TRBJ2-3; TRBD1 is a possible D gene (6 bases). Written as DNA, the CDR3 is TGTGCCAGCTCTTCGGGACAAGGTACAGATACGCAGTATTTT. Translated: CASSSGQGTDTQYF.